The present TCR beta chain was sequenced within a study of somatic mutations in cytotoxic T cells in rheumatoid arthritis. Here immunoSEQ multiplex PCR was the method, and the copy in TCRdb shows in-frame clones only, minus some. The table shows 2,500 to 3,000 clones, with over 50% occurring only once. The V gene's germline CDR1 is SGHKS and CDR2 YYEKEE (reference sequence). With V trimmed by 2 bases and J by 7 bases, 3 bases remained unmatched. The CDR3 length is 12 residues. This rearrangement joins TRBV5-5 to TRBJ2-7, with 7 nucleotides matching TRBD1. This TCR derives from a woman aged 18-29 years with rheumatoid arthritis. The sequenced sample consisted of CD8+ T cells sorted from synovial fluid. The CDR3 DNA sequence: TGTGCCAGCAGCTTAACAGGGGAGGAGCAGTACTTC. This sequence encodes CASSLTGEEQYF.